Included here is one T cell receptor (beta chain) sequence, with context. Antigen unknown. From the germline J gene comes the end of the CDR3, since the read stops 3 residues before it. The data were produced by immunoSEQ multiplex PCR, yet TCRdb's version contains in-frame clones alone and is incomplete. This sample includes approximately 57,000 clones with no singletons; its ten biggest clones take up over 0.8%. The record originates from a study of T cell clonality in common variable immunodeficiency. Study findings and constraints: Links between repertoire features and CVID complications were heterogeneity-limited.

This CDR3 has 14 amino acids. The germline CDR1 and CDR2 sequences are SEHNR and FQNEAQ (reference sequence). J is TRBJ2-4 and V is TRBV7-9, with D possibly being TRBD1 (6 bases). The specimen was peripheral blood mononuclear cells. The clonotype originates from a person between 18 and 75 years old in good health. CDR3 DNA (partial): TGTGCCAGCAGCATTAGAAGGACAGACTATGGT. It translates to CASSIRRTDYG. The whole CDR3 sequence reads CASSIRRTDYGQYF. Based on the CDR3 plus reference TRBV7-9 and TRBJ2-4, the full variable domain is DTGVSQNPRHKITKRGQNVTFRCDPISEHNRLYWYRQTLGQGPEFLTYFQNEAQLEKSRLLSDRFSAERPKGSFSTLEIQRTEQGDSAMYLCASSIRRTDYGQYFGAGTRLSVL.